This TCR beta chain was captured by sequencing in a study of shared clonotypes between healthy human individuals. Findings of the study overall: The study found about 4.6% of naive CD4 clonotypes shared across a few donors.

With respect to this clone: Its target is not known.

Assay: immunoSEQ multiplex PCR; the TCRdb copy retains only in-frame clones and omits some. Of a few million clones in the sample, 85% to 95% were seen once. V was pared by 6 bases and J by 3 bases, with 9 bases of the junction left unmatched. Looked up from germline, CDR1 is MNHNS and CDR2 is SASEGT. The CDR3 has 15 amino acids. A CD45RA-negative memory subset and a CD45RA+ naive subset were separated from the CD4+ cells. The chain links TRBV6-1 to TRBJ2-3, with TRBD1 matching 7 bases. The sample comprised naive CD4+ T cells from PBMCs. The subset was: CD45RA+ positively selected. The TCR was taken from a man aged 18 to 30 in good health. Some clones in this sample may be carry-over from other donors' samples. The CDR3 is CASRHRGLGTDTQYF. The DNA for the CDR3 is TGTGCCAGCAGGCACAGGGGCCTCGGAACAGATACGCAGTATTTT.